A selection of T cell receptor beta chains follows, all from one sample in a study of identical twins. TCRdb independently ran MiXCR on the 5' RACE reads; one entry per CDR3 protein. Of around 490,000 distinct CDR3 sequences in the sample, roughly an eighth were seen once. The data also belong to a second study, concerning yellow fever vaccine responses in identical twins.

Sequenced: CD4+ T cells sorted from blood. These receptors were taken from a woman between 18 and 29 years old in good health. Both conserved end residues are part of each CDR3. The order of the fields is clone size, D gene, V gene, CDR3 protein. D genes are given only for firm matches. A clone size is listed for some rows: how often the clone was seen (once, few, many), or a class if it is expanded.

>few|-|TRBV5-1
CASSFAGDEQFF
>many|-|TRBV6-6
CASSQEERGYGYTF
>-|TRBD1|TRBV7-3
CASSPDRADTGELFF
>few|TRBD1|TRBV6-2/TRBV6-3
CASSRRWTGGLYNEQFF
>few|TRBD1|TRBV7-9
CASSLDRGHEQFF
>-|-|TRBV20-1
CSARDPGTETQYF
>few|-|TRBV7-2
CASSLSRVNTGELFF
>-|-|TRBV23-1
CASTVYEQYF
>-|-|TRBV5-1
CASGSGTGNKEAFF
>-|TRBD2|TRBV6-4
CASSPLAGGTTDTQYF
>-|TRBD2|TRBV6-1
CASRRQGLAGGYNEQFF
>many|-|TRBV9
CASSGGGGGANTGELFF
>few|-|TRBV28
CASSFETLYNEQFF
>-|-|TRBV4-1
CASSLSITSTDTQYF
>-|TRBD1|TRBV7-9
CASSPYRDRDYNEQFF
>-|-|TRBV6-5
CASSYSAISPYNEQFF
>-|TRBD2|TRBV14
CASSQSLAGWYRATGELFF
>-|-|TRBV20-1
CSAAPQGLNEQFF
>few|-|TRBV7-2
CASSPRRVKYEQYF
>-|TRBD1|TRBV10-3
CAISPGTASNEQFF
>-|-|TRBV28
CASSSQGLAKNIQYF
>few|TRBD1|TRBV18
CASSPESTGTGANVLTF
>-|TRBD1|TRBV24-1
CATSDLGRTGFGNTIYF
>-|TRBD2|TRBV24-1
CATRTTSGSDEQFF
>-|-|TRBV6-5
CASSSTVTSDTQYF
>few|TRBD2|TRBV20-1
CSARSFSGGAYREQFF